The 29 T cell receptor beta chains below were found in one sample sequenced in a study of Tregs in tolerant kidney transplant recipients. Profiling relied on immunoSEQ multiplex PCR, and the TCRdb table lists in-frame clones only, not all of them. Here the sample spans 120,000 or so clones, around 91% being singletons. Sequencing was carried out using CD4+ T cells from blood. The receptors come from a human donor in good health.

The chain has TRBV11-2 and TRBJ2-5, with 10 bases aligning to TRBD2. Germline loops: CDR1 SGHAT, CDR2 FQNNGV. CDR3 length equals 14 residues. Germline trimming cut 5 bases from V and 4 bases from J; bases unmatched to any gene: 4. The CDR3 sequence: CASSRERGGETQYF. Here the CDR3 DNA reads TGTGCCAGCAGCCGGGAGCGGGGGGGAGAGACCCAGTACTTC. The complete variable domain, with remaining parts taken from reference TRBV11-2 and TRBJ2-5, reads EAGVAQSPRYKIIEKRQSVAFWCNPISGHATLYWYQQILGQGPKLLIQFQNNGVVDDSQLPKDRFSAERLKGVDSTLKIQPAKLEDSAVYLCASSRERGGETQYFGPGTRLLVL.

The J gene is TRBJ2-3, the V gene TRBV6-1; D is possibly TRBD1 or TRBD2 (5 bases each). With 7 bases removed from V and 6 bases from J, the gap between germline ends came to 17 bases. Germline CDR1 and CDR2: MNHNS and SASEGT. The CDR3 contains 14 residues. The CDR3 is CASISGALRDTQYF. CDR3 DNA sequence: TGTGCCAGCATCTCCGGGGCCCTAAGGGATACGCAGTATTTT.

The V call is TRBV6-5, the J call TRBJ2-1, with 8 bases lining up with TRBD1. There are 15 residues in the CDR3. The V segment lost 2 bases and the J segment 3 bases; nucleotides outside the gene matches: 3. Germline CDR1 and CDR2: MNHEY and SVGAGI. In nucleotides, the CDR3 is TGTGCCAGCAGTTACCGGGACAGGATCTACAATGAGCAGTTCTTC. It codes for CASSYRDRIYNEQFF.

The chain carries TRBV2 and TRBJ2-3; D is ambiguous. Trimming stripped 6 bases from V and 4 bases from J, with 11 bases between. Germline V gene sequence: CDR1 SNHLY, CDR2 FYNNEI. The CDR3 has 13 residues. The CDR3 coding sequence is TGTGCCAGCAGCTTCGACCGTTCAGATACGCAGTATTTT. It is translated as CASSFDRSDTQYF.

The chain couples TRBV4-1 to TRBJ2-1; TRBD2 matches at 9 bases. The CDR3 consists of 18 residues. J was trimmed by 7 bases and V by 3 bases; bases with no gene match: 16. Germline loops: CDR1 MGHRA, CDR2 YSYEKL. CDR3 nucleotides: TGCGCCAGCAGCCACACAAGGGCGGGACTAGCTTTTGGGAATGAGCAGTTCTTC. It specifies CASSHTRAGLAFGNEQFF.

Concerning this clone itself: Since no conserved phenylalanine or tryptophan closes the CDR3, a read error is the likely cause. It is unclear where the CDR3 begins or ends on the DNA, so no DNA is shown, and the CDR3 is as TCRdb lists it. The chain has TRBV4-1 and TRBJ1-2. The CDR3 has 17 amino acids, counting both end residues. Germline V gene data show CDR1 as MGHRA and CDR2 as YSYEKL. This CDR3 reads CASSQVSTILPMWDRPG.

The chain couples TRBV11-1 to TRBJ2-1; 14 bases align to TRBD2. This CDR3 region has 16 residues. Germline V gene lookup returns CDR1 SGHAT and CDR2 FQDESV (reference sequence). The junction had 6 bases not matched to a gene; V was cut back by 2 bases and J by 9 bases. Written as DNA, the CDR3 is TGTGCCAGCAGCTTACAGGCGGGACTAGCGGGAGTTGAGCAGTTCTTC. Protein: CASSLQAGLAGVEQFF.

CDR3 sequence: CSARAKRQYF. CDR3 bases: TGCAGTGCTAGAGCCAAAAGGCAGTACTTC. The V and J genes are TRBV20-1 and TRBJ2-7, with D hard to call. The CDR3 has 10 amino acids. Germline V CDR1 and CDR2: DFQATT, SNEGSKA (reference sequence). V was trimmed by 1 base and J by 9 bases, leaving 7 bases between them.

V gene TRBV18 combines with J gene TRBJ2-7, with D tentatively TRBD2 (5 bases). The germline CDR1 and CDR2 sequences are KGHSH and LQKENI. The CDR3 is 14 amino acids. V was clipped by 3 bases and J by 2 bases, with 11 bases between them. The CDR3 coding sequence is TGTGCCAGCTCACCCCTGGGAGAAACCTACGAGCAGTACTTC. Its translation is CASSPLGETYEQYF.

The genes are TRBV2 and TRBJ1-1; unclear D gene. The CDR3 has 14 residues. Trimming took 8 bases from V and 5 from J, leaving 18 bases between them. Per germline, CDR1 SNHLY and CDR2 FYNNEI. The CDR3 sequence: CASFLSSGITEAFF. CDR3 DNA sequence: TGTGCCAGCTTTTTGTCCAGTGGGATTACTGAAGCTTTCTTT.

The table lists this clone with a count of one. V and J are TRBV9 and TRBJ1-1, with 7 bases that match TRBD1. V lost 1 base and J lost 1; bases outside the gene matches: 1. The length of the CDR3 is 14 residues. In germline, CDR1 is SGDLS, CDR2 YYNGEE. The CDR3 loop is CASSVWTGNTEAFF. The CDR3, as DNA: TGTGCCAGCAGCGTATGGACAGGGAACACTGAAGCTTTCTTT.

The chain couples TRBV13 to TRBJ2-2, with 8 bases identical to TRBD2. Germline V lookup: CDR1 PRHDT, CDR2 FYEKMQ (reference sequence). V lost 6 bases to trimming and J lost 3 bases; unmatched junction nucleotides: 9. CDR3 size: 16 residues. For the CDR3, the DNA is TGTGCCAGCAGAATATGGACTAGCAGATACACCGGGGAGCTGTTTTTT. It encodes CASRIWTSRYTGELFF.

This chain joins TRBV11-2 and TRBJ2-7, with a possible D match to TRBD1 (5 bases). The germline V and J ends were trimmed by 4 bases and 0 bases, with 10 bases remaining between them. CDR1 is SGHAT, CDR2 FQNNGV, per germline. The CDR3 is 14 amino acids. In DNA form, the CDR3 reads TGTGCCAGCAGCTGGACACACCCCTCCTACGAGCAGTACTTC. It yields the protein CASSWTHPSYEQYF.

CDR3 nucleotides: TGTGCCAGCAGCTTATCTATGGGCGTCGGGGAGCTGTTTTTT. Amino acid sequence: CASSLSMGVGELFF. This chain uses TRBV7-9 with TRBJ2-2; D not certain. V was cut by 2 bases and J by 7 bases, with 11 bases left in between. CDR3 length: 14 residues. Per germline, CDR1 SEHNR and CDR2 FQNEAQ (reference sequence).

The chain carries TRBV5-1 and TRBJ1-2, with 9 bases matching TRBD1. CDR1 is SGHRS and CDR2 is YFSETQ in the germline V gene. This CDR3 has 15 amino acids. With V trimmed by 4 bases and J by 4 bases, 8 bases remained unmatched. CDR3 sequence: CASSLPGQGPYGYTF. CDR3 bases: TGCGCCAGCAGCCTACCGGGACAGGGACCCTATGGCTACACCTTC.

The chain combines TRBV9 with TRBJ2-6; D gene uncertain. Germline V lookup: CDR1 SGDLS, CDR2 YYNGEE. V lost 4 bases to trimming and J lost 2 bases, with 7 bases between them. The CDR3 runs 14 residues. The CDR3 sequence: CASSPTTGANVLTF. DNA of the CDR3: TGTGCCAGCAGCCCTACTACTGGGGCCAACGTCCTGACTTTC.

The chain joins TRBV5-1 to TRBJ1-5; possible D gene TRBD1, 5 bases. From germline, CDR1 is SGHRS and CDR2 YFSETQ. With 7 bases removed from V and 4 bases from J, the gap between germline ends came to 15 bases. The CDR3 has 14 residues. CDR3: CASAPGVGNQPQHF. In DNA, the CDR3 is TGCGCCAGCGCACCGGGGGTCGGGAATCAGCCCCAGCATTTT. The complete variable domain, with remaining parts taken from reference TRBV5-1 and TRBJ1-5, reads KAGVTQTPRYLIKTRGQQVTLSCSPISGHRSVSWYQQTPGQGLQFLFEYFSETQRNKGNFPGRFSGRQFSNSRSEMNVSTLELGDSALYLCASAPGVGNQPQHFGDGTRLSIL.

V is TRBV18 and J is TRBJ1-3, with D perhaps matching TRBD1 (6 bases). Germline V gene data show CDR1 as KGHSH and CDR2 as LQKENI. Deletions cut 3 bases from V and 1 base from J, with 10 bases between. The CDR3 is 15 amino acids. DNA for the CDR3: TGTGCCAGCTCACCCTCAGGACAGTCTGGAAACACCATATATTTT. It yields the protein CASSPSGQSGNTIYF.

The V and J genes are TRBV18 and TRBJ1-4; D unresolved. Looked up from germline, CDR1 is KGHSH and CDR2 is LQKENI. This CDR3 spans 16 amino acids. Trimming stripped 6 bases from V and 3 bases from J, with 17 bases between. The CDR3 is CASSRDTLLANEKLFF. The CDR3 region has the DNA TGTGCCAGCTCGCGTGACACGCTCCTGGCTAATGAAAAACTGTTTTTT.

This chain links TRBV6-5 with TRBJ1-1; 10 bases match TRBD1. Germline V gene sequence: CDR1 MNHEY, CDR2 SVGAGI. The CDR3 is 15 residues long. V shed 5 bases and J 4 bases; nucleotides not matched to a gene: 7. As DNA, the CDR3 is TGTGCCAGCAGTAGGGGACAGGGGCGGTCCACTGAAGCTTTCTTT. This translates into CASSRGQGRSTEAFF.

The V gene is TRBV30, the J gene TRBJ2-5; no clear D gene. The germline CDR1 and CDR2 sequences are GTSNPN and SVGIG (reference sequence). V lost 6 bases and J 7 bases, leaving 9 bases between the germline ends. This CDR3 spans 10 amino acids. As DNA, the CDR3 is TGTGCCTGCTGGGTCGGGACCCAGTACTTC. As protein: CACWVGTQYF.

The CDR3 region has the DNA TGTGCCAGCAGTTTTACCGGGGACCGCCGGAGCTCCTACAATGAGCAGTTCTTC. Amino acid sequence: CASSFTGDRRSSYNEQFF. This chain connects TRBV27 to TRBJ2-1; D may correspond to TRBD1 or TRBD2 (5 bases each). V was shortened by 3 bases and J by 0 bases, with 18 bases between the two germline ends. CDR1 is MNHEY, CDR2 SMNVEV, per germline (reference sequence). The CDR3 loop spans 18 amino acids.

The chain's CDR3 is CASSLRDPGELFF. The CDR3 nucleotides read TGTGCCAGCAGCCTCAGGGATCCCGGGGAGCTGTTTTTT. This chain joins TRBV11-3 and TRBJ2-2, with a tentative D call TRBD1 (5 bases). From germline, CDR1 is SGHNT and CDR2 YENEEA. The CDR3 is 13 amino acids. Trimming shortened V by 5 bases and J by 6 bases, and 10 bases separated the two germline ends.

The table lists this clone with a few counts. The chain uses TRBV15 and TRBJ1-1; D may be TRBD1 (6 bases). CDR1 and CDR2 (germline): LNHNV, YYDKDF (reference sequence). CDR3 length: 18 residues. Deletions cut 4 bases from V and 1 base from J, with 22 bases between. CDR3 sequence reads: CATSKGYRPGQSNTEAFF. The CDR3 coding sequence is TGTGCCACCAGCAAGGGTTATAGACCTGGACAGTCGAACACTGAAGCTTTCTTT.

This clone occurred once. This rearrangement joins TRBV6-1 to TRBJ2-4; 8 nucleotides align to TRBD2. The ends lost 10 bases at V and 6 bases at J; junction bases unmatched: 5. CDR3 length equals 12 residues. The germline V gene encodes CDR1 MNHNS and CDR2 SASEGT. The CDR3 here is CATRGGGNIQYF. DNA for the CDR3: TGTGCCACCCGGGGGGGCGGAAACATTCAGTACTTC.

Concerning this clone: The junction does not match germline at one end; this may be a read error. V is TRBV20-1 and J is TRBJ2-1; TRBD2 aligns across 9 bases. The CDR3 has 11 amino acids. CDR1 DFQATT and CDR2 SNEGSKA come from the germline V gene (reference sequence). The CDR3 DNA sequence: TGTTCCAGCGGGAGGAACAATGAGCAGTTCTTC. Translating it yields CSSGRNNEQFF.

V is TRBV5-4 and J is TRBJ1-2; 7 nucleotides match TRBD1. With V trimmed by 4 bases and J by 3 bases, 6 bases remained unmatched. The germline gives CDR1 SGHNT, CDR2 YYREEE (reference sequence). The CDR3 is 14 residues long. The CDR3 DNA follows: TGTGCCAGCAGCCCGTACAGGGGCGACTATGGCTACACCTTC. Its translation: CASSPYRGDYGYTF.

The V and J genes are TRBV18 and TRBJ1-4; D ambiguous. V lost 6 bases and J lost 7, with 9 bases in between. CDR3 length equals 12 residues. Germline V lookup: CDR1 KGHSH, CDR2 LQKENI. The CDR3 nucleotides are TGTGCCAGCTCTAGCGAGAGTGAAAAACTGTTTTTT. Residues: CASSSESEKLFF.

The CDR3 loop is CASLGRGNGNSPLHF. In DNA, the CDR3 is TGTGCCAGCCTCGGGAGAGGGAACGGTAATTCACCCCTCCACTTT. The gene calls are TRBV28 and TRBJ1-6; D gene uncertain. This CDR3 comprises 15 residues. Germline V gene lookup returns CDR1 MDHEN and CDR2 SYDVKM. Trimming cost V 8 bases and J 6 bases, with 17 bases left between them. Combining the CDR3 with reference TRBV28 and TRBJ1-6 gives the whole variable domain DVKVTQSSRYLVKRTGEKVFLECVQDMDHENMFWYRQDPGLGLRLIYFSYDVKMKEKGDIPEGYSVSREKKERFSLILESASTNQTSMYLCASLGRGNGNSPLHFGNGTRLTVT.